What follows are 27 T cell receptor beta chains derived from one specimen sequenced in a study of Ad26.COV2.S vaccination and SARS-CoV-2 variants (dated by TCRdb to about 2021). The library was made by the immunoSEQ multiplex PCR assay. The table comes from immuneACCESS by way of TCRdb, which keeps in-frame sequences with V and J called. Part of the clones is missing from these tables; in studies checked, under half for an unresolved V gene and the rest for unknown reasons. For this sample there are some 340,000 clones; about 82% appear just once. The biggest ten clones account for 2% to 2.5% of the sample. The treatment or condition label on this specimen signifies: some 20 received Ad26.COV2.S at low or high dose, single or two shots; about 5 received placebo; per-sample allocation not given. Repertoires of vaccine and placebo recipients were sequenced from samples collected on day 63 after the first injection.

Sequencing used peripheral blood, obtained in a trial of Ad26.COV2.S vaccine versus placebo. Receptors originate from a person between 18 and 65 years old who received the Ad26.COV2.S COVID-19 vaccine or a placebo.

The chain employs TRBV4-2 and TRBJ2-5; 9 nucleotides align to TRBD1. Germline lookup yields CDR1 LGHNA and CDR2 YNFKEQ. The CDR3 runs to 17 residues. Losses at the gene ends were 6 bases for V and 4 bases for J; bases not matched to a gene: 15. CDR3: CASRPDFGTGGAETQYF. The CDR3 DNA reads TGTGCCAGCAGACCCGATTTTGGAACAGGGGGCGCAGAGACCCAGTACTTC.

J is TRBJ1-6 and V is TRBV18, with TRBD1 identical over 8 bases. This CDR3 region has 15 residues. The V segment lost 3 bases and the J segment 5 bases; nucleotides outside the gene matches: 3. Looked up from germline, CDR1 is KGHSH and CDR2 is LQKENI. In nucleotides, the CDR3 is TGTGCCAGCTCACCTGGGACAGGCCATAATTCACCCCTCCACTTT. It yields the protein CASSPGTGHNSPLHF. Complete variable domain (other parts from reference TRBV18 and TRBJ1-6): NAGVMQNPRHLVRRRGQEARLRCSPMKGHSHVYWYRQLPEEGLKFMVYLQKENIIDESGMPKERFSAEFPKEGPSILRIQQVVRGDSAAYFCASSPGTGHNSPLHFGNGTRLTVT.

The V gene is TRBV28, the J gene TRBJ1-6; D possibly corresponds to TRBD1 (6 bases). Germline V gene data show CDR1 as MDHEN and CDR2 as SYDVKM. This CDR3 comprises 14 residues. Trimming pared 6 bases from V and 9 bases from J, leaving 15 bases between. The CDR3 DNA reads as TGTGCCAGCAGGACGGGTGGGGGCGCTTCACCCCTCCACTTT. It specifies CASRTGGGASPLHF. Combining the CDR3 with reference TRBV28 and TRBJ1-6 gives the whole variable domain DVKVTQSSRYLVKRTGEKVFLECVQDMDHENMFWYRQDPGLGLRLIYFSYDVKMKEKGDIPEGYSVSREKKERFSLILESASTNQTSMYLCASRTGGGASPLHFGNGTRLTVT.

V is TRBV5-4 and J is TRBJ2-5; no clear D gene. Germline CDR1 SGHNT, CDR2 YYREEE (reference sequence). Between the trimmed V and J ends, which lost 0 bases and 1 base, there was a span of 10 bases. This CDR3 is 15 amino acids long. CDR3 residues: CASSLELARQETQYF. For the CDR3, the DNA is TGTGCCAGCAGCTTGGAGTTGGCACGCCAAGAGACCCAGTACTTC.

This clone appeared a single time. The V gene is TRBV5-4, the J gene TRBJ2-7; TRBD1 might be the D (5 bases). The CDR3 runs to 13 residues. V lost 4 bases to trimming and J lost 5 bases, with 13 bases between them. Germline CDR1 SGHNT, CDR2 YYREEE (reference sequence). The CDR3 DNA sequence: TGTGCCAGCAGCGGGCAGGGTGCTCACGAGCAGTACTTC. Protein sequence: CASSGQGAHEQYF.

V gene TRBV19 combines with J gene TRBJ2-3; 12 nucleotides match TRBD2. The CDR3 covers 15 residues. Germline V gene lookup returns CDR1 LNHDA and CDR2 SQIVND (reference sequence). Trimming cost V 6 bases and J 5 bases; bases outside gene matches: 6. CDR3 amino acids: CASRRTSGVQDTQYF. CDR3 in DNA: TGTGCCAGTAGGAGGACTAGCGGGGTTCAAGATACGCAGTATTTT.

This clone was seen only a few times. The chain carries TRBV27 and TRBJ1-2, with TRBD1 matching over 10 bases. The CDR3 contains 16 residues. Germline V CDR1 and CDR2: MNHEY, SMNVEV (reference sequence). The ends lost 3 bases at V and 2 bases at J; junction bases unmatched: 6. The CDR3: CASSFNSGQGNYGYTF. The CDR3 DNA reads as TGTGCCAGCAGTTTCAACTCGGGACAGGGGAACTATGGCTACACCTTC.

This clone showed up many times. The CDR3: CASSFGLRSRGNTEAFF. DNA of the CDR3: TGTGCCAGCAGCTTTGGGTTACGGAGCAGGGGCAACACTGAAGCTTTCTTT. This chain uses TRBV7-6 with TRBJ1-1; a weak D match, TRBD1 (6 bases). CDR1 and CDR2 (germline): SGHVS, FNYEAQ. CDR3 length equals 17 residues. V was shortened by 3 bases and J by 2 bases, with 19 bases between the two germline ends.

This chain links TRBV28 with TRBJ2-7; D not resolved. CDR1 is MDHEN, CDR2 SYDVKM, per germline. Trimming removed 6 bases at V and 2 bases at J, with 17 bases between. The CDR3 has 15 residues. CDR3 residues: CASSSPLGTAYEQYF. CDR3 DNA: TGTGCCAGCAGCTCACCCCTTGGTACTGCCTACGAGCAGTACTTC.

V and J are TRBV11-3 and TRBJ1-2; 7 nucleotides align to TRBD1. CDR3 length: 15 amino acids. Germline V gene sequence: CDR1 SGHNT, CDR2 YENEEA. Germline trimming cut 2 bases from V and 4 bases from J; bases unmatched to any gene: 7. CDR3 amino acids: CASSLTLAGGYGYTF. CDR3 nucleotides: TGTGCCAGCAGCTTAACCCTCGCAGGGGGCTATGGCTACACCTTC.

This chain connects TRBV6-5 to TRBJ1-2; a possible D gene is TRBD1 (6 bases). Germline CDR1 reads MNHEY; CDR2 reads SVGAGI. The CDR3 has 15 amino acids. Trimming cost V 6 bases and J 7 bases, with 21 bases left between them. CDR3 amino acids: CASRTRGGRALGYTF. DNA of the CDR3: TGTGCCAGCAGAACCCGGGGGGGCAGGGCGCTTGGCTACACCTTC.

The CDR3 DNA sequence: TGTGCCAGCAGCGTGGGACAGGGGAACTACGAGCAGTACTTC. This translates into CASSVGQGNYEQYF. This chain connects TRBV9 to TRBJ2-7; 10 bases are a match to TRBD1. Germline V lookup: CDR1 SGDLS, CDR2 YYNGEE. Trimming took 2 bases from V and 3 from J; bases not matched to a gene: 2. The CDR3 is 14 residues long.

The chain uses TRBV5-1 and TRBJ2-7, with 7 bases that match TRBD1. Losses at the gene ends were 0 bases for V and 6 bases for J; bases not matched to a gene: 9. Looked up from germline, CDR1 is SGHRS and CDR2 is YFSETQ. The CDR3 runs to 15 residues. CDR3 bases: TGCGCCAGCAGCTTGGCCGCAGGGACAGTCCGCGAGCAGTACTTC. The encoded protein is CASSLAAGTVREQYF. Variable domain in full (rest from reference TRBV5-1 and TRBJ2-7): KAGVTQTPRYLIKTRGQQVTLSCSPISGHRSVSWYQQTPGQGLQFLFEYFSETQRNKGNFPGRFSGRQFSNSRSEMNVSTLELGDSALYLCASSLAAGTVREQYFGPGTRLTVT.

The chain employs TRBV7-8 and TRBJ1-1, with TRBD1 identical over 9 bases. The germline CDR1 and CDR2 sequences are SGHVS and FQNEAQ. The CDR3 length is 17 residues. The V gene end was trimmed by 4 bases and the J gene end by 6 bases; junction bases not matched to a gene: 15. DNA for the CDR3: TGTGCCAGCAGCTGGATACCGGACAGGGGAGGTTACGCTGAAGCTTTCTTT. Translated, it gives CASSWIPDRGGYAEAFF.

The rearrangement links TRBV6-5 to TRBJ1-2; 8 bases agree with TRBD1. Looked up from germline, CDR1 is MNHEY and CDR2 is SVGAGI. The J segment lost 1 base and the V segment lost 7 bases, leaving 5 bases of the junction unmatched. This CDR3 is built from 14 residues. The CDR3 bases are TGTGCCAGCACCGCGACAGGGGATAACTATGGCTACACCTTC. It translates to CASTATGDNYGYTF.

This CDR3 is CASSDPGTQYF. CDR3 nucleotides: TGTGCCAGCAGTGACCCTGGGACCCAGTACTTC. The chain links TRBV6-1 to TRBJ2-5; D ambiguous. V gave up 3 bases and J gave up 7 bases, with 6 bases separating them. CDR1 is MNHNS, CDR2 SASEGT, per germline. The length of the CDR3 is 11 residues.

This clone occurred once. This sequence joins TRBV7-3 and TRBJ2-5; 7 bases line up with TRBD1. The germline V gene encodes CDR1 SGHTA and CDR2 FQGTGA. This CDR3 comprises 13 residues. Trimming cost V 5 bases and J 5 bases; bases outside gene matches: 5. Here the CDR3 DNA reads TGTGCCAGCAGCGTCAGGGGGATGGAGACCCAGTACTTC. Translation: CASSVRGMETQYF.

In its sample, this clone was seen once. V is TRBV6-1 and J is TRBJ2-1; no clear D. V was clipped by 0 bases and J by 0 bases, with 9 bases between them. The CDR3 consists of 16 residues. CDR1 and CDR2 (germline): MNHNS, SASEGT. For the CDR3, the DNA is TGTGCCAGCAGTGAAGCTAACTACCGCTCCTACAATGAGCAGTTCTTC. This gives the protein CASSEANYRSYNEQFF.

The rearrangement links TRBV5-5 to TRBJ2-3, with 11 bases lining up with TRBD2. The CDR3 consists of 15 residues. Trimming removed 4 bases from V and 3 bases from J; junction bases left unmatched: 4. Per germline, CDR1 SGHKS and CDR2 YYEKEE (reference sequence). The CDR3 DNA follows: TGTGCCAGCAGCCCCCGACTAGCGGGGACAGATACGCAGTATTTT. Its translation: CASSPRLAGTDTQYF.

The chain links TRBV28 to TRBJ1-1; the D is unclear. In germline, CDR1 is MDHEN, CDR2 SYDVKM. Trimming removed 5 bases at V and 7 bases at J, with 14 bases between. CDR3 length: 13 residues. This CDR3 is CASSTTALLEAFF. The CDR3 DNA reads as TGTGCCAGCAGTACGACCGCCTTACTTGAAGCTTTCTTT. The entire variable domain, with the rest obtained from reference TRBV28 and TRBJ1-1, is as follows: DVKVTQSSRYLVKRTGEKVFLECVQDMDHENMFWYRQDPGLGLRLIYFSYDVKMKEKGDIPEGYSVSREKKERFSLILESASTNQTSMYLCASSTTALLEAFFGQGTRLTVV.

The V and J genes are TRBV7-2 and TRBJ1-6; D not resolved. Germline CDR1 and CDR2: SGHTA and FQGNSA. V lost 1 base to trimming and J lost 7 bases, with 8 bases between them. The CDR3 spans 14 residues. The CDR3 is CASSLGGFNSPLHF. The CDR3 DNA reads as TGTGCCAGCAGCTTAGGAGGGTTCAATTCACCCCTCCACTTT.

This chain links TRBV6-1 with TRBJ1-2; D remains unclear. There are 13 residues in the CDR3. With 0 bases removed from V and 8 bases from J, the gap between germline ends came to 10 bases. Germline values: CDR1 MNHNS, CDR2 SASEGT. CDR3 region: CASSEARGGGYTF. Here the CDR3 DNA reads TGTGCCAGCAGTGAAGCGCGAGGAGGCGGCTACACCTTC.

J is TRBJ2-3 and V is TRBV20-1; D call uncertain. CDR3 length: 15 residues. V was shortened by 4 bases and J by 1 base, with 15 bases between the two germline ends. Germline loops: CDR1 DFQATT, CDR2 SNEGSKA (reference sequence). CDR3 amino acids: CSAIDLGSGTDTQYF. For the CDR3, the DNA is TGCAGTGCTATTGACCTAGGAAGTGGCACAGATACGCAGTATTTT.

CDR3 DNA: TGCAGCGTTGAAGGGGCTTTTAATGAGCAGTTCTTC. Its translation is CSVEGAFNEQFF. V usage is TRBV29-1 and J usage is TRBJ2-1; D is undetermined. Trimming took off 1 base at V and 7 bases at J, with 8 bases between the two ends. Germline V gene lookup returns CDR1 SQVTM and CDR2 ANQGSEA. The CDR3 runs 12 residues.

The chain links TRBV4-1 to TRBJ1-5, with 7 bases that match TRBD1. There are 15 residues in the CDR3. V lost 4 bases and J lost 4; bases outside the gene matches: 7. The V gene's germline CDR1 is MGHRA and CDR2 YSYEKL. CDR3 coding DNA: TGCGCCAGCAGCCCAGACAGGGTCGCAAATCAGCCCCAGCATTTT. The encoded protein is CASSPDRVANQPQHF.

The rearrangement joins TRBV28 to TRBJ1-4, with D tentatively TRBD1 (5 bases). The CDR3 length is 12 residues. V lost 3 bases to trimming and J lost 6 bases, with 5 bases between them. CDR1 and CDR2 (germline): MDHEN, SYDVKM. CDR3 amino acids: CASSFRDEKLFF. In DNA, the CDR3 is TGTGCCAGCAGTTTCAGGGATGAAAAACTGTTTTTT.

The chain couples TRBV7-9 to TRBJ2-7; D possibly corresponds to TRBD1 (6 bases). V lost 5 bases and J lost 6, with 14 bases in between. Germline loops: CDR1 SEHNR, CDR2 FQNEAQ (reference sequence). CDR3 length: 13 amino acids. CDR3 in amino acids: CASSVGALGEQYF. CDR3 in DNA: TGTGCCAGCAGCGTGGGGGCCCTCGGCGAGCAGTACTTC.